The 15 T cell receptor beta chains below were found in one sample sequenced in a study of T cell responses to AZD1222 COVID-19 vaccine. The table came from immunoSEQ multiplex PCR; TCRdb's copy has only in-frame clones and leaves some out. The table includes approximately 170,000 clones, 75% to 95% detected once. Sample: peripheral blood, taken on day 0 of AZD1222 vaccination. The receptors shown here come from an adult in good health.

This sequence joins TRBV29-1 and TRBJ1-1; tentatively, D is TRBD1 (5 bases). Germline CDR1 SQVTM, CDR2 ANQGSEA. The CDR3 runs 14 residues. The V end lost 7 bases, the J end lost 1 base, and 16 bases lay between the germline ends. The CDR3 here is CSAPAGLRNTEAFF. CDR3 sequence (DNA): TGCAGCGCCCCAGCGGGACTCCGGAACACTGAAGCTTTCTTT.

CDR3: CASVGLGLEQYF. The CDR3 DNA follows: TGTGCCAGCGTGGGACTAGGGTTGGAGCAGTACTTC. The rearrangement uses TRBV6-5 and TRBJ2-7; 8 nucleotides align to TRBD2. The V segment lost 8 bases and the J segment 7 bases; nucleotides outside the gene matches: 7. Germline CDR1 MNHEY, CDR2 SVGAGI. CDR3 length: 12 amino acids.

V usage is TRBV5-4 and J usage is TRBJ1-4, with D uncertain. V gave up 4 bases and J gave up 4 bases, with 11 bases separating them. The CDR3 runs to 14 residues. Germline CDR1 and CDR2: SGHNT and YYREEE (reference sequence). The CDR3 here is CASSPGRVNEKLFF. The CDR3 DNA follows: TGTGCCAGCAGCCCAGGACGAGTTAATGAAAAACTGTTTTTT.

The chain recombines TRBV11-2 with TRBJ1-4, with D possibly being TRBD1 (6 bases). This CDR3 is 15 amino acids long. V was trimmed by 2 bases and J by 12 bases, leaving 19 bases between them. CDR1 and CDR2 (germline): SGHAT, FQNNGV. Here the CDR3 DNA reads TGTGCCAGCAGCTTACGGGGGGGGGCAGTCCGTGAACTGTTTTTT. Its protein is CASSLRGGAVRELFF.

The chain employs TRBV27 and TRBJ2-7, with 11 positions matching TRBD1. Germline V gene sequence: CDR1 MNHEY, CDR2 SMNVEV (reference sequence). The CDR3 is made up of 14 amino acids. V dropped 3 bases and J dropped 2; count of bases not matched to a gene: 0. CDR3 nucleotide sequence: TGTGCCAGCAGTTTGGACAGGGGGCCCTACGAGCAGTACTTC. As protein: CASSLDRGPYEQYF.

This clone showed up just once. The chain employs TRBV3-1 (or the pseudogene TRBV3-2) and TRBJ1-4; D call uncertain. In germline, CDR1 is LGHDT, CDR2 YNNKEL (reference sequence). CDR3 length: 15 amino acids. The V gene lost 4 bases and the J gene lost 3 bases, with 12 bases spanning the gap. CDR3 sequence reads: CASSPLLVANEKLFF. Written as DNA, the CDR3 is TGTGCCAGCAGCCCCCTGCTAGTGGCTAATGAAAAACTGTTTTTT.

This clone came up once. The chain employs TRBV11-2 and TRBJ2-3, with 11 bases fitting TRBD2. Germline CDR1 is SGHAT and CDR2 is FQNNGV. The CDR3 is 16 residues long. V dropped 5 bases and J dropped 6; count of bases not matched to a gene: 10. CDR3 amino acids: CASSPSGLAVSDTQYF. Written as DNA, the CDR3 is TGTGCCAGCAGCCCCTCGGGACTAGCGGTTTCGGATACGCAGTATTTT.

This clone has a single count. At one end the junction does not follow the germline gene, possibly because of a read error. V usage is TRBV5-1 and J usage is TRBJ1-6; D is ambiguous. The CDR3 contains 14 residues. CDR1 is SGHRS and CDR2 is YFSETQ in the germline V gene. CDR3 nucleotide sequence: TGCGCCAGCAGCTTGGAACTCTTCAATTCACCCTTCCACTTT. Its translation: CASSLELFNSPFHF.

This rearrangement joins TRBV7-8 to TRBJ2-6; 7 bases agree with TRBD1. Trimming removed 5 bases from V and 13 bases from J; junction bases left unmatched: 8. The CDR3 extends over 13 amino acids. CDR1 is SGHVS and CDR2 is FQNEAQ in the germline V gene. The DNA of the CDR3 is TGTGCCAGCAGCCCGGACAGGATCACAGTCCTGACTTTC. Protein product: CASSPDRITVLTF.

CDR3: CASSLTGQGENIQYF. Here the CDR3 DNA reads TGTGCCAGCAGTTTAACGGGTCAGGGGGAAAACATTCAGTACTTC. The chain joins TRBV28 to TRBJ2-4, with 7 bases lining up with TRBD1. CDR3 size: 15 residues. V gave up 2 bases and J gave up 5 bases; unmatched junction bases: 6. Germline V gene lookup returns CDR1 MDHEN and CDR2 SYDVKM.

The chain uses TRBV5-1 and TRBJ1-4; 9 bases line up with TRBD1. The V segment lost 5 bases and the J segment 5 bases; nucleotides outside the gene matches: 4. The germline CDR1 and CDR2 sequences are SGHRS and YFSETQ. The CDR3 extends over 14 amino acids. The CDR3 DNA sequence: TGCGCCAGCAGGGAGGGGACAGGGAATGAAAAACTGTTTTTT. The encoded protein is CASREGTGNEKLFF.

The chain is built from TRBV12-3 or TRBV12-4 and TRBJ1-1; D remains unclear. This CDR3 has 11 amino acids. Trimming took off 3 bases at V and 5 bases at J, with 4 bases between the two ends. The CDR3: CASSFQTEAFF. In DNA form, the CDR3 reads TGTGCCAGCAGTTTTCAGACTGAAGCTTTCTTT.

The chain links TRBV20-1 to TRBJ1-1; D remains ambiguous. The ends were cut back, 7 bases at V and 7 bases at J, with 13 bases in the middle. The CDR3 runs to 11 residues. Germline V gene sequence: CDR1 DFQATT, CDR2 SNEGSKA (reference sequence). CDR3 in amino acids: CSVYGEGEAFF. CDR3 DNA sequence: TGCAGTGTATACGGGGAGGGTGAAGCTTTCTTT.

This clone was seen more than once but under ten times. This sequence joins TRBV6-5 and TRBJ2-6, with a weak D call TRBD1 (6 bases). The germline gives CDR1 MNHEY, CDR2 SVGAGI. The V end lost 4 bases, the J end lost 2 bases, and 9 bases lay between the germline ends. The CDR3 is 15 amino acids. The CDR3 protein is CASSSRGAGANVLTF. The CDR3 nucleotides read TGTGCCAGCAGTTCCAGGGGAGCTGGGGCCAACGTCCTGACTTTC.

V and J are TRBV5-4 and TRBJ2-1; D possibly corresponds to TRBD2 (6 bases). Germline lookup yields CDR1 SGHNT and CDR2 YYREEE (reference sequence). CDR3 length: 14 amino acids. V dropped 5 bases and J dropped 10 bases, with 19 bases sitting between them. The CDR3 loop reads CASSSQSGGEEQFF. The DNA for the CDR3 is TGTGCCAGCAGTTCCCAATCAGGAGGGGAAGAGCAGTTCTTC.